Listed below are T cell receptor beta chains from one sample, sequenced in a study of T cells in Graves' hyperthyroidism and ophthalmopathy. TCRdb re-called the multiplex PCR reads with MiXCR, one entry per CDR3 protein. Of over 300,000 distinct CDR3 sequences listed, about an eighth are singletons. The sample taken for sequencing was blood. Receptors originate from a middle-aged woman with Graves' ophthalmopathy. Each CDR3 is given with its conserved first and last residue. A D gene is named only where the DNA matches it firmly. Only part of the rows carry a size: once, few, many, or a class if the clone is expanded.

J,size,D,V,CDR3,DNA
TRBJ2-1,.,.,TRBV9,CASSETGRVVHVDEQFF,TGTGCCAGCAGCGAAACCGGCAGGGTTGTTCATGTCGATGAGCAGTTCTTC
TRBJ2-7,few,.,TRBV10-2,CASSESVVQVGNEQYF,TGCGCCAGCAGTGAGTCGGTGGTACAGGTGGGAAACGAGCAGTACTTC
TRBJ2-1,many,.,TRBV3-1,CASSNREEQFF,TGTGCCAGCAGCAACAGGGAAGAGCAGTTCTTC
TRBJ2-1,.,.,TRBV29-1,CSTLASTAYNEQFF,TGCAGCACCCTCGCCTCGACGGCTTACAATGAGCAGTTCTTC
TRBJ1-4,many,.,TRBV12-3/TRBV12-4,CASTGSRIGNGNEKLFF,TGTGCCAGCACCGGGAGCAGAATCGGCAACGGTAATGAAAAACTGTTTTTT
TRBJ2-1,many,.,TRBV13,CASSLVRGRGYNEQFF,TGTGCCAGCAGCTTAGTGAGGGGGAGGGGCTACAATGAGCAGTTCTTC
TRBJ1-1,.,.,TRBV4-1,CASSPNRFLVTEAFF,TGCGCCAGCAGCCCGAACAGGTTTTTGGTCACTGAAGCTTTCTTT
TRBJ2-3,few,TRBD2,TRBV20-1,CSATLAGRYTDTQYF,TGCAGTGCTACCCTAGCGGGCCGCTACACAGATACGCAGTATTTT
TRBJ1-3,.,.,TRBV5-1,CASSLGGQSSGNTIYF,TGCGCCAGCAGCTTGGGTGGGCAGAGCTCTGGAAACACCATATATTTT
TRBJ2-7,many,.,TRBV11-1,CASSPDNRHARYRERFEQYF,TGTGCCAGCAGCCCAGATAACCGCCACGCCAGATACAGGGAAAGGTTCGAGCAGTACTTC
TRBJ2-1,many,.,TRBV7-8,CASSPKGSSYNEQFF,TGTGCCAGCAGCCCGAAAGGGTCCTCCTACAATGAGCAGTTCTTC
TRBJ2-1,many,.,TRBV20-1,CSADARGAGVYNEQFF,TGCAGTGCTGACGCCCGGGGGGCGGGAGTCTACAATGAGCAGTTCTTC